These 17 T cell receptor beta chains share one sample of origin, sequenced in a study of cytomegalovirus exposure and HLA in healthy donors. TCRdb's table, derived via immunoSEQ multiplex PCR, lists solely in-frame clones and lacks some. The data hold about 110,000 clones, with roughly nine tenths observed a single time. Source material: PBMCs. Receptors originate from a woman between 18 and 29 years old in good health and CMV-seropositive.

The chain combines TRBV6-1 with TRBJ1-6; D is unresolved. The V end was cut by 1 base, the J end by 0 bases, with 4 bases between. Germline V gene lookup returns CDR1 MNHNS and CDR2 SASEGT. This CDR3 comprises 15 residues. CDR3 protein: CASSEGSSYNSPLHF. CDR3 nucleotides: TGTGCCAGCAGTGAAGGGAGCTCCTATAATTCACCCCTCCACTTT.

This clone was picked up a small number of times. The genes are TRBV27 and TRBJ1-2, with 9 nucleotides matching TRBD1. V lost 6 bases, J lost 8 bases, and 7 bases stayed unmatched. This CDR3 region has 13 residues. CDR1 is MNHEY, CDR2 SMNVEV, per germline (reference sequence). The CDR3 loop is CASRGQGLEGYTF. DNA of the CDR3: TGTGCCAGCAGGGGACAGGGACTAGAGGGCTACACCTTC.

The V call is TRBV14, the J call TRBJ2-4; tentatively, D is TRBD1 (6 bases). Germline V gives CDR1 SGHDN, CDR2 FVKESK. Trimming left V 3 bases short and J 3 bases short, with 12 bases between. The CDR3 has 15 residues. CDR3 bases: TGTGCCAGCAGCCAGCGGAGACAGGACAAAAACATTCAGTACTTC. Its translation: CASSQRRQDKNIQYF.

CDR3 amino acids: CASSQDFDTSNQPQHF. DNA for the CDR3: TGCGCCAGCAGCCAAGATTTCGACACTAGCAATCAGCCCCAGCATTTT. The gene calls are TRBV4-3 and TRBJ1-5; D is unclear. Trimming pared 0 bases from V and 0 bases from J, leaving 9 bases between. In germline, CDR1 is LGHNA, CDR2 YSLEER. The CDR3 is 16 amino acids.

The genes are TRBV10-3 and TRBJ2-7; D possibly corresponds to TRBD1 (5 bases). V lost 5 bases, J lost 12 bases, and 14 bases lay in between. Germline V gene lookup returns CDR1 ENHRY and CDR2 SYGVKD. This CDR3 contains 11 residues. The DNA of the CDR3 is TGTGCCATCAGTCAGGGTGCTGGTGGGTACTTC. Residues: CAISQGAGGYF.

The rearrangement joins TRBV27 to TRBJ1-3; unclear D gene. Trimming removed 5 bases from V and 0 bases from J, with 17 bases in between. CDR1 is MNHEY and CDR2 is SMNVEV in the germline V gene (reference sequence). CDR3 length: 17 residues. The CDR3 nucleotides are TGTGCCAGCAGTCCATACGGACTTTCCTCCTCTGGAAACACCATATATTTT. Translated, it gives CASSPYGLSSSGNTIYF.

V gene TRBV28 combines with J gene TRBJ1-6, with no clear D. Trimming took 6 bases from V and 7 from J, leaving 13 bases between them. The length of the CDR3 is 14 residues. Germline CDR1 MDHEN, CDR2 SYDVKM. For the CDR3, the DNA is TGTGCCAGCAGGATACCGCCCGAGAATTCACCCCTCCACTTT. Translating it yields CASRIPPENSPLHF.

The chain joins TRBV2 to TRBJ2-1; 9 nucleotides match TRBD2. Per germline, CDR1 SNHLY and CDR2 FYNNEI. Trimming at V came to 7 bases and at J to 3 bases, leaving 7 bases not matched to a gene. The CDR3 extends over 15 amino acids. CDR3: CASTEGLAFYNEQFF. The DNA for the CDR3 is TGTGCCAGCACCGAGGGACTAGCTTTCTACAATGAGCAGTTCTTC.

The J gene is TRBJ1-2, the V gene TRBV5-5, with 9 bases that match TRBD1. Germline V CDR1 and CDR2: SGHKS, YYEKEE (reference sequence). With 3 bases clipped from V and 12 bases from J, the junction kept 9 bases outside the gene matches. There are 13 residues in the CDR3. The CDR3 spells CASSSEGQGGHTF. The CDR3 DNA sequence: TGTGCCAGCAGCTCCGAGGGACAGGGTGGTCACACCTTC. The complete variable domain, with remaining parts taken from reference TRBV5-5 and TRBJ1-2, reads DAGVTQSPTHLIKTRGQQVTLRCSPISGHKSVSWYQQVLGQGPQFIFQYYEKEERGRGNFPDRFSARQFPNYSSELNVNALLLGDSALYLCASSSEGQGGHTFGSGTRLTVV.

This clone was detected once. This chain joins TRBV6-1 and TRBJ1-4, with D unresolved. The length of the CDR3 is 12 residues. Germline lookup yields CDR1 MNHNS and CDR2 SASEGT. Trimming took 7 bases from V and 7 from J, leaving 10 bases between them. The CDR3 coding sequence is TGTGCCAGCACAGAGGATCGTGAAAAACTGTTTTTT. Translated, it gives CASTEDREKLFF.

The rearrangement uses TRBV7-9 and TRBJ2-2, with D unresolved. V was cut by 5 bases and J by 6 bases, with 10 bases left in between. Germline V lookup: CDR1 SEHNR, CDR2 FQNEAQ (reference sequence). This CDR3 has 13 residues. The CDR3 spells CASSHSESGELFF. For the CDR3, the DNA is TGTGCCAGCAGCCATAGTGAATCCGGGGAGCTGTTTTTT.

V is TRBV10-1 and J is TRBJ2-5; TRBD2 might be the D (6 bases). The germline V gene encodes CDR1 WNHNN and CDR2 SYGVQD (reference sequence). Trimming removed 5 bases at V and 5 bases at J, with 15 bases between. This CDR3 contains 14 residues. Written as DNA, the CDR3 is TGCGCCAGCAGTTCGGCTGCGGGGCGGGAGACCCAGTACTTC. Translating it yields CASSSAAGRETQYF.

This clone appeared once. The chain employs TRBV29-1 and TRBJ1-3; TRBD1 agrees at 7 bases. The length of the CDR3 is 13 residues. V shed 6 bases and J 2 bases; nucleotides not matched to a gene: 4. CDR1 and CDR2 from the germline V gene are SQVTM and ANQGSEA. As DNA, the CDR3 is TGCAGCGTCGAGACAGGGACTGGAAACACCATATATTTT. This sequence encodes CSVETGTGNTIYF. Drawing the rest from reference TRBV29-1 and TRBJ1-3, the complete variable domain is SAVISQKPSRDICQRGTSLTIQCQVDSQVTMMFWYRQQPGQSLTLIATANQGSEATYESGFVIDKFPISRPNLTFSTLTVSNMSPEDSSIYLCSVETGTGNTIYFGEGSWLTVV.

The gene calls are TRBV19 and TRBJ1-5, with a possible D match to TRBD1 (6 bases). V lost 4 bases, J lost 6 bases, and 10 bases lay in between. CDR3 length: 13 residues. The germline gives CDR1 LNHDA, CDR2 SQIVND (reference sequence). CDR3 protein: CASSTGVAQPQHF. The CDR3 DNA sequence: TGTGCCAGTAGTACAGGGGTGGCTCAGCCCCAGCATTTT.

The chain couples TRBV10-3 to TRBJ2-6, with TRBD1 identical over 9 bases. Trimming took 4 bases from V and 2 from J; bases not matched to a gene: 3. The germline V gene has CDR1 ENHRY and CDR2 SYGVKD. There are 16 residues in the CDR3. The CDR3 nucleotides read TGTGCCATCAGTGGGACAGGGGCCCCTGGGGCCAACGTCCTGACTTTC. This encodes CAISGTGAPGANVLTF.

The CDR3 region is CSVVQESDTQYF. The CDR3 coding sequence is TGCAGCGTTGTACAGGAATCAGATACGCAGTATTTT. This sequence joins TRBV29-1 and TRBJ2-3, with D perhaps TRBD1 (5 bases). Germline lookup yields CDR1 SQVTM and CDR2 ANQGSEA. Trimming took off 4 bases at V and 4 bases at J, with 9 bases between the two ends. This CDR3 contains 12 residues.

CDR3 loop: CASSSDSAKNIQYF. The CDR3 region has the DNA TGTGCCAGCAGTTCGGACAGTGCCAAAAACATTCAGTACTTC. V usage is TRBV28 and J usage is TRBJ2-4, with TRBD1 as a possible D gene (6 bases). This CDR3 region has 14 residues. V gave up 4 bases and J gave up 1 base, with 8 bases separating them. Germline-derived CDR1 and CDR2 are MDHEN and SYDVKM.